This passage covers 21 T cell receptor beta chains from one sample sequenced in a study of cytomegalovirus exposure and HLA in healthy donors. Primers for the PCR totalled 60 Vbeta and 13 Jbeta. The assay was immunoSEQ multiplex PCR, and TCRdb's table has in-frame clones only and misses some. This sample has tens of thousands of clones, with roughly 74% found just once. Sequencing used PBMCs. The receptor source for this set is a man aged 18 to 30 in good health and CMV-seropositive.

This sequence joins TRBV29-1 and TRBJ1-5; maybe TRBD1 (5 bases). Per the germline V gene, CDR1 is SQVTM and CDR2 is ANQGSEA. V shed 6 bases and J shed 3 bases, with 12 bases lying between them. The CDR3 totals 13 residues. CDR3 loop: CSVSRDYNQPQHF. CDR3 DNA sequence: TGCAGCGTAAGCCGGGACTACAATCAGCCCCAGCATTTT.

This clone appeared a few times. This chain joins TRBV7-2 and TRBJ2-1; possibly TRBD2 for D (7 bases). Trimming cost V 5 bases and J 5 bases, with 16 bases left between them. Germline CDR1 SGHTA, CDR2 FQGNSA. This CDR3 comprises 15 residues. CDR3 amino acids: CASSPPGGGNNEQFF. The DNA of the CDR3 is TGTGCCAGCAGCCCCCCGGGGGGCGGAAACAATGAGCAGTTCTTC.

The chain recombines TRBV7-2 with TRBJ2-5, with D uncertain. The germline gives CDR1 SGHTA, CDR2 FQGNSA. V gave up 5 bases and J gave up 2 bases, with 6 bases separating them. The CDR3 spans 12 residues. The CDR3 is CASSPGQETQYF. The CDR3 bases are TGTGCCAGCAGCCCCGGGCAAGAGACCCAGTACTTC.

The V gene is TRBV5-6, the J gene TRBJ1-1; perhaps TRBD1 as D (5 bases). Germline V gene sequence: CDR1 SGHDT, CDR2 YYEEEE. Trimming removed 4 bases from V and 7 bases from J, with 11 bases in between. CDR3 size: 12 residues. The CDR3 sequence is CASSQGFGEAFF. DNA of the CDR3: TGTGCCAGCAGCCAGGGATTTGGTGAAGCTTTCTTT.

This sequence joins TRBV7-8 and TRBJ1-6; no clear D gene. Germline V gene lookup returns CDR1 SGHVS and CDR2 FQNEAQ. This CDR3 spans 12 amino acids. V was cut by 6 bases and J by 7 bases, with 7 bases left in between. The CDR3 is CASRLTNSPLHF. CDR3 in DNA: TGTGCCAGCAGACTTACGAATTCACCCCTCCACTTT.

The J gene is TRBJ2-3, the V gene TRBV10-1; D might be TRBD1 (5 bases). V gave up 3 bases and J gave up 3 bases, with 13 bases separating them. In germline, CDR1 is WNHNN, CDR2 SYGVQD (reference sequence). The CDR3 contains 15 residues. CDR3 bases: TGCGCCAGCAGTGATGGGCAGGGTATAACAGATACGCAGTATTTT. This codes for CASSDGQGITDTQYF.

This chain connects TRBV7-8 to TRBJ2-3, with TRBD2 identical over 12 bases. CDR3 length: 15 residues. With V trimmed by 5 bases and J by 2 bases, 2 bases remained unmatched. The germline V gene encodes CDR1 SGHVS and CDR2 FQNEAQ. Written as DNA, the CDR3 is TGTGCCAGCAGCCCTAGCGGGAGGGACACAGATACGCAGTATTTT. It translates to CASSPSGRDTDTQYF.

V and J are TRBV6-5 and TRBJ2-1, with D unclear. Looked up from germline, CDR1 is MNHEY and CDR2 is SVGAGI. The CDR3 contains 13 residues. V shed 6 bases and J shed 4 bases, with 10 bases lying between them. CDR3 loop: CASSLGPYNEQFF. The DNA of the CDR3 is TGTGCCAGCAGCCTAGGTCCTTACAATGAGCAGTTCTTC.

The chain employs TRBV30 and TRBJ2-7; D not resolved. The CDR3 has 11 residues. Germline V lookup: CDR1 GTSNPN, CDR2 SVGIG (reference sequence). V dropped 1 base and J dropped 4 bases, with 5 bases sitting between them. The CDR3 loop is CAWSAQYEQYF. The CDR3, as DNA: TGTGCCTGGAGTGCTCAGTACGAGCAGTACTTC.

The chain carries TRBV4-1 and TRBJ1-2; D is possibly TRBD1 (6 bases). CDR3 length: 13 amino acids. Per the germline V gene, CDR1 is MGHRA and CDR2 is YSYEKL. The V and J ends lost 4 bases and 5 bases respectively, with 11 bases between them. This CDR3 is CASSPGQQYGYTF. CDR3 nucleotides: TGCGCCAGCAGCCCCGGACAGCAATATGGCTACACCTTC.

The gene calls are TRBV5-1 and TRBJ2-7; D is possibly TRBD1 (6 bases). The CDR3 sequence is 13 residues long. Germline CDR1 is SGHRS and CDR2 is YFSETQ. The germline V and J ends were trimmed by 2 bases and 6 bases, with 12 bases remaining between them. The CDR3: CASSFDRQTEQYF. CDR3 DNA: TGCGCCAGCAGCTTCGACAGGCAGACCGAGCAGTACTTC. Looking up the rest from reference TRBV5-1 and TRBJ2-7 gives the full variable domain: KAGVTQTPRYLIKTRGQQVTLSCSPISGHRSVSWYQQTPGQGLQFLFEYFSETQRNKGNFPGRFSGRQFSNSRSEMNVSTLELGDSALYLCASSFDRQTEQYFGPGTRLTVT.

The chain couples TRBV9 to TRBJ1-4, with D maybe TRBD1 (6 bases). Germline V gives CDR1 SGDLS, CDR2 YYNGEE. There are 15 residues in the CDR3. Deletions cut 0 bases from V and 4 bases from J, with 10 bases between. The CDR3, as DNA: TGTGCCAGCAGCGTAGGTGGGACACGTAATGAAAAACTGTTTTTT. This codes for CASSVGGTRNEKLFF.

This clone was counted a few times. The chain uses TRBV4-1 and TRBJ2-3; 11 nucleotides line up with TRBD2. The CDR3 covers 15 residues. The J segment lost 6 bases and the V segment lost 0 bases, leaving 2 bases of the junction unmatched. Germline V gene lookup returns CDR1 MGHRA and CDR2 YSYEKL. CDR3 sequence reads: CASSQDTSGGDTQYF. CDR3 in DNA: TGCGCCAGCAGCCAAGATACTAGCGGGGGCGATACGCAGTATTTT.

The chain links TRBV6-5 to TRBJ1-1, with TRBD1 matching over 7 bases. In germline, CDR1 is MNHEY, CDR2 SVGAGI. This CDR3 has 14 amino acids. After removal of 6 bases from V and 3 bases from J, the junction contained 7 bases not matched to a gene. DNA of the CDR3: TGTGCCAGCAGGGACTACAGGGGTGACACTGAAGCTTTCTTT. Amino acid sequence: CASRDYRGDTEAFF.

This chain links TRBV6-1 with TRBJ2-5; possible D gene TRBD1, 6 bases. Germline loops: CDR1 MNHNS, CDR2 SASEGT. V gave up 4 bases and J gave up 2 bases, with 11 bases separating them. The CDR3 totals 14 residues. The CDR3 region is CASSADSIQETQYF. The CDR3 DNA is TGTGCCAGCAGTGCGGACAGCATACAAGAGACCCAGTACTTC.

V and J are TRBV30 and TRBJ1-2, with 8 positions matching TRBD1. The CDR3 spans 14 residues. Trimming at V came to 4 bases and at J to 8 bases, leaving 12 bases not matched to a gene. CDR1 GTSNPN and CDR2 SVGIG come from the germline V gene (reference sequence). The CDR3 DNA sequence: TGTGCCTGGACCCCGACAGGGGCGATAAACGGCTACACCTTC. This gives the protein CAWTPTGAINGYTF.

V usage is TRBV7-9 and J usage is TRBJ1-2; D not resolved. Germline CDR1 SEHNR, CDR2 FQNEAQ (reference sequence). Deletions cut 5 bases from V and 0 bases from J, with 10 bases between. There are 14 residues in the CDR3. The CDR3 loop reads CASSILGSNYGYTF. For the CDR3, the DNA is TGTGCCAGCAGCATCCTAGGATCTAACTATGGCTACACCTTC.

As regards this clone: Other DNA sequences within the sample encode an identical CDR3. CDR3 in amino acids: CACRPGQGFMNTEAFF. The CDR3 DNA reads as TGTGCCTGCCGGCCGGGACAGGGATTCATGAACACTGAAGCTTTCTTT. This chain links TRBV30 with TRBJ1-1; TRBD1 agrees at 9 bases. With 6 bases clipped from V and 0 bases from J, the junction kept 11 bases outside the gene matches. This CDR3 contains 16 residues. CDR1 GTSNPN and CDR2 SVGIG come from the germline V gene (reference sequence).

J is TRBJ1-2 and V is TRBV9; no definite D call. The CDR3 runs to 14 residues. Trimming cost V 6 bases and J 2 bases, with 14 bases left between them. Germline V CDR1 and CDR2: SGDLS, YYNGEE. As DNA, the CDR3 is TGTGCCAGCAACCCTGCCCGAGGGAACTATGGCTACACCTTC. It yields the protein CASNPARGNYGYTF.

The chain uses TRBV27 and TRBJ1-1; D gene ambiguous. Germline-derived CDR1 and CDR2 are MNHEY and SMNVEV (reference sequence). This CDR3 is 14 amino acids long. V shed 2 bases and J shed 4 bases, with 11 bases lying between them. The CDR3 loop reads CASSLVPRGTEAFF. The CDR3 DNA follows: TGTGCCAGCAGTTTAGTCCCTCGAGGCACTGAAGCTTTCTTT.

The chain recombines TRBV11-2 with TRBJ1-2, with 8 bases identical to TRBD1. The ends lost 1 base at V and 7 bases at J; junction bases unmatched: 5. CDR3 length equals 14 residues. In germline, CDR1 is SGHAT, CDR2 FQNNGV. As DNA, the CDR3 is TGTGCCAGCAGCTTAGGGGGGACAGGATTTGGCTACACCTTC. The encoded protein is CASSLGGTGFGYTF.